A single sample gave rise to the 21 T cell receptor beta chains below, sequenced in a study of cytomegalovirus exposure and HLA in healthy donors. Sequencing used immunoSEQ multiplex PCR; TCRdb keeps in-frame clones, though not all of them. The data contain about 240,000 clones, approximately 83% of them singletons. Sequencing was carried out using PBMCs. The receptors derive from a woman in her 30s in good health and CMV-seropositive.

The chain has TRBV5-1 and TRBJ2-7; perhaps TRBD2 as D (6 bases). CDR3 size: 15 residues. Germline V gene data show CDR1 as SGHRS and CDR2 as YFSETQ. V gave up 0 bases and J gave up 3 bases, with 13 bases separating them. CDR3 in DNA: TGCGCCAGCAGCTTGGGACTAGATACGGTCTACGAGCAGTACTTC. This sequence encodes CASSLGLDTVYEQYF.

The V and J genes are TRBV6-7 and TRBJ1-5, with no clear D. TRBV6-7 is placed among ORFs of uncertain function. The CDR3 consists of 15 residues. V was pared by 4 bases and J by 0 bases, with 10 bases between. CDR3 nucleotides: TGTGCCAGCAGTTCGACAAATTATAGCAATCAGCCCCAGCATTTT. Protein: CASSSTNYSNQPQHF.

The CDR3 region is CASSPRTGPRRYEQYF. The CDR3 DNA reads as TGTGCCAGCAGCCCCCGGACTGGGCCGAGGCGGTACGAGCAGTACTTC. The chain employs TRBV11-2 and TRBJ2-7; a weak D match, TRBD2 (5 bases). CDR3 length equals 16 residues. The germline V gene has CDR1 SGHAT and CDR2 FQNNGV. V shed 5 bases and J shed 4 bases, with 21 bases lying between them. The entire variable domain, with the rest obtained from reference TRBV11-2 and TRBJ2-7, is as follows: EAGVAQSPRYKIIEKRQSVAFWCNPISGHATLYWYQQILGQGPKLLIQFQNNGVVDDSQLPKDRFSAERLKGVDSTLKIQPAKLEDSAVYLCASSPRTGPRRYEQYFGPGTRLTVT.

The chain couples TRBV9 to TRBJ2-1, with D perhaps matching TRBD2 (6 bases). Trimming removed 3 bases at V and 0 bases at J, with 13 bases between. This CDR3 has 16 residues. Germline V gene sequence: CDR1 SGDLS, CDR2 YYNGEE. CDR3 bases: TGTGCCAGCAGCGCATTAGCGGCGACCTCCTACAATGAGCAGTTCTTC. Translating it yields CASSALAATSYNEQFF.

The CDR3 loop reads CASSPPGQGRNYGYTF. CDR3 sequence (DNA): TGTGCCAGCAGCCCGCCGGGACAGGGAAGAAACTATGGCTACACCTTC. The chain employs TRBV9 and TRBJ1-2; TRBD1 agrees at 9 bases. CDR1 is SGDLS, CDR2 YYNGEE, per germline. The J segment lost 2 bases and the V segment lost 4 bases, leaving 9 bases of the junction unmatched. The CDR3 has 16 amino acids.

Here the CDR3 reads CASSEGSNYGYTF. The CDR3 region has the DNA TGTGCCAGCAGTGAGGGCAGCAACTATGGCTACACCTTC. The rearrangement links TRBV2 to TRBJ1-2, with no clear D. CDR1 is SNHLY and CDR2 is FYNNEI in the germline V gene. V lost 3 bases to trimming and J lost 2 bases, with 7 bases between them. This CDR3 is 13 amino acids long. The complete variable domain, with remaining parts taken from reference TRBV2 and TRBJ1-2, reads EPEVTQTPSHQVTQMGQEVILRCVPISNHLYFYWYRQILGQKVEFLVSFYNNEISEKSEIFDDQFSVERPDGSNFTLKIRSTKLEDSAMYFCASSEGSNYGYTFGSGTRLTVV.

Comment on this clone: Since the CDR3 does not end with the conserved phenylalanine or tryptophan, this likely comes from a read error. It is unclear where the CDR3 begins or ends on the DNA, so no DNA is shown, and the CDR3 is as TCRdb lists it. This sequence joins TRBV28 and TRBJ1-2; TRBD1 is the table's D call and was not checked against the DNA. The CDR3 is 12 amino acids long, termini counted. The germline gives CDR1 MDHEN, CDR2 SYDVKM. CDR3 sequence reads: CASSVLGQSLHS.

This clone showed up just once. The chain recombines TRBV15 with TRBJ1-5, with D hard to call. There are 15 residues in the CDR3. Deletions cut 1 base from V and 1 base from J, with 8 bases between. In germline, CDR1 is LNHNV, CDR2 YYDKDF (reference sequence). The DNA for the CDR3 is TGTGCCACCAGCAGAGGGAAACAGAGCAATCAGCCCCAGCATTTT. Its translation: CATSRGKQSNQPQHF.

The V gene is TRBV19, the J gene TRBJ2-2, with TRBD1 matching 8 bases. Germline V lookup: CDR1 LNHDA, CDR2 SQIVND (reference sequence). The length of the CDR3 is 14 residues. With V trimmed by 1 base and J by 7 bases, 2 bases remained unmatched. This chain's CDR3 is CASSIAGGRGELFF. In DNA form, the CDR3 reads TGTGCCAGTAGTATAGCAGGGGGCCGCGGGGAGCTGTTTTTT. Full variable domain (missing parts from reference TRBV19 and TRBJ2-2): DGGITQSPKYLFRKEGQNVTLSCEQNLNHDAMYWYRQDPGQGLRLIYYSQIVNDFQKGDIAEGYSVSREKKESFPLTVTSAQKNPTAFYLCASSIAGGRGELFFGEGSRLTVL.

This clone has more than one count but fewer than ten. J is TRBJ1-5 and V is TRBV19; unclear D gene. Between the trimmed V and J ends, which lost 2 bases and 15 bases, there was a span of 14 bases. Germline CDR1 LNHDA, CDR2 SQIVND (reference sequence). The CDR3 is 12 amino acids. The CDR3 DNA follows: TGTGCCAGTAGTATATCCCGGTCAGGTTTGCATTTT. This codes for CASSISRSGLHF. The whole variable domain, filled in from reference TRBV19 and TRBJ1-5, reads DGGITQSPKYLFRKEGQNVTLSCEQNLNHDAMYWYRQDPGQGLRLIYYSQIVNDFQKGDIAEGYSVSREKKESFPLTVTSAQKNPTAFYLCASSISRSGLHFGDGTRLSIL.

The chain employs TRBV2 and TRBJ2-5; 7 bases align to TRBD1. The CDR3 runs to 12 residues. With V trimmed by 5 bases and J by 5 bases, 2 bases remained unmatched. CDR1 is SNHLY and CDR2 is FYNNEI in the germline V gene. The CDR3 DNA is TGTGCCAGCAGTACGGACAGGGAGACCCAGTACTTC. Amino acid sequence: CASSTDRETQYF. Full variable domain (missing parts from reference TRBV2 and TRBJ2-5): EPEVTQTPSHQVTQMGQEVILRCVPISNHLYFYWYRQILGQKVEFLVSFYNNEISEKSEIFDDQFSVERPDGSNFTLKIRSTKLEDSAMYFCASSTDRETQYFGPGTRLLVL.

The rearrangement links TRBV6-1 to TRBJ2-3; TRBD2 might be the D (6 bases). CDR3 size: 17 residues. Per the germline V gene, CDR1 is MNHNS and CDR2 is SASEGT. Trimming shortened V by 1 base and J by 5 bases, and 19 bases separated the two germline ends. CDR3 sequence reads: CASSEGGGTLREDTQYF. CDR3 in DNA: TGTGCCAGCAGTGAAGGAGGAGGGACCCTTCGGGAAGATACGCAGTATTTT.

This chain uses TRBV27 with TRBJ2-3; 8 nucleotides agree with TRBD2. Per germline, CDR1 MNHEY and CDR2 SMNVEV (reference sequence). This CDR3 is 14 amino acids long. Losses at the gene ends were 4 bases for V and 1 base for J; bases not matched to a gene: 1. Here the CDR3 DNA reads TGTGCCAGCAGTTCACTAGCGGGCACAGATACGCAGTATTTT. Translation: CASSSLAGTDTQYF.

Remarks on this clone: Other DNA sequences in the sample encode the same CDR3. The chain employs TRBV18 and TRBJ2-1; perhaps TRBD1 as D (5 bases). Germline CDR1 reads KGHSH; CDR2 reads LQKENI. The CDR3 length is 13 residues. The V gene lost 0 bases and the J gene lost 5 bases, with 5 bases spanning the gap. DNA of the CDR3: TGTGCCAGCTCACCACCAGGGGACAATGAGCAGTTCTTC. Translating gives CASSPPGDNEQFF. Complete variable domain (other parts from reference TRBV18 and TRBJ2-1): NAGVMQNPRHLVRRRGQEARLRCSPMKGHSHVYWYRQLPEEGLKFMVYLQKENIIDESGMPKERFSAEFPKEGPSILRIQQVVRGDSAAYFCASSPPGDNEQFFGPGTRLTVL.

V and J are TRBV30 and TRBJ2-7; 7 bases match TRBD1. CDR1 is GTSNPN, CDR2 SVGIG, per germline (reference sequence). The CDR3 consists of 11 residues. The J segment lost 6 bases and the V segment lost 3 bases, leaving 2 bases of the junction unmatched. The DNA of the CDR3 is TGTGCCTGGAGCACAGGGGCCGAGCAGTACTTC. It codes for CAWSTGAEQYF.

V usage is TRBV28 and J usage is TRBJ2-1; a possible D gene is TRBD1 (6 bases). V was clipped by 5 bases and J by 9 bases, with 20 bases between them. The CDR3 is 15 amino acids. Looked up from germline, CDR1 is MDHEN and CDR2 is SYDVKM. The CDR3 loop reads CASSPMTGEKLEQFF. The CDR3 DNA follows: TGTGCCAGCAGTCCGATGACAGGAGAAAAGCTTGAGCAGTTCTTC.

CDR3 in amino acids: CASSLGLGEQYF. CDR3 DNA: TGTGCCAGCAGCTTGGGGCTCGGGGAGCAGTACTTC. The J gene is TRBJ2-7, the V gene TRBV5-6, with D unresolved. The germline CDR1 and CDR2 sequences are SGHDT and YYEEEE. The CDR3 has 12 residues. Trimming stripped 0 bases from V and 7 bases from J, with 8 bases between. The whole variable domain, remainder taken from reference TRBV5-6 and TRBJ2-7, is DAGVTQSPTHLIKTRGQQVTLRCSPKSGHDTVSWYQQALGQGPQFIFQYYEEEERQRGNFPDRFSGHQFPNYSSELNVNALLLGDSALYLCASSLGLGEQYFGPGTRLTVT.

Only one count was recorded for this clone. The chain employs TRBV15 and TRBJ2-1; maybe TRBD2 (5 bases). Germline CDR1 and CDR2: LNHNV and YYDKDF (reference sequence). The CDR3 covers 15 residues. Trimming stripped 1 base from V and 5 bases from J, with 12 bases between. The CDR3 loop is CATSRAGEANNEQFF. In DNA form, the CDR3 reads TGTGCCACCAGCAGAGCCGGGGAAGCGAACAATGAGCAGTTCTTC. The full variable domain, completed using reference TRBV15 and TRBJ2-1, is DAMVIQNPRYQVTQFGKPVTLSCSQTLNHNVMYWYQQKSSQAPKLLFHYYDKDFNNEADTPDNFQSRRPNTSFCFLDIRSPGLGDTAMYLCATSRAGEANNEQFFGPGTRLTVL.

CDR3: CASSQEQGGGLLDGYTF. CDR3 nucleotide sequence: TGCGCCAGCAGCCAAGAGCAGGGAGGGGGGCTATTGGATGGCTACACCTTC. The chain is built from TRBV4-1 and TRBJ1-2; possibly TRBD1 for D (6 bases). Germline CDR1 MGHRA, CDR2 YSYEKL. V lost 0 bases and J 6 bases, leaving 20 bases between the germline ends. This CDR3 contains 17 residues.

V is TRBV28 and J is TRBJ2-7, with 8 positions matching TRBD2. Germline V gene lookup returns CDR1 MDHEN and CDR2 SYDVKM. With V trimmed by 3 bases and J by 6 bases, 7 bases remained unmatched. The CDR3 is 14 residues long. The CDR3, as DNA: TGTGCCAGCAGTTTTAGCGGGGAGCTGGGCGAGCAGTACTTC. This sequence encodes CASSFSGELGEQYF. Full variable domain (missing parts from reference TRBV28 and TRBJ2-7): DVKVTQSSRYLVKRTGEKVFLECVQDMDHENMFWYRQDPGLGLRLIYFSYDVKMKEKGDIPEGYSVSREKKERFSLILESASTNQTSMYLCASSFSGELGEQYFGPGTRLTVT.

This clone was observed once. The chain joins TRBV27 to TRBJ2-1, with no clear D. The germline V gene has CDR1 MNHEY and CDR2 SMNVEV (reference sequence). The ends were cut back, 7 bases at V and 8 bases at J, with 15 bases in the middle. The length of the CDR3 is 13 residues. CDR3 DNA: TGTGCCAGCACTACGTACCAGGCCGATGAGCAGTTCTTC. Protein product: CASTTYQADEQFF.